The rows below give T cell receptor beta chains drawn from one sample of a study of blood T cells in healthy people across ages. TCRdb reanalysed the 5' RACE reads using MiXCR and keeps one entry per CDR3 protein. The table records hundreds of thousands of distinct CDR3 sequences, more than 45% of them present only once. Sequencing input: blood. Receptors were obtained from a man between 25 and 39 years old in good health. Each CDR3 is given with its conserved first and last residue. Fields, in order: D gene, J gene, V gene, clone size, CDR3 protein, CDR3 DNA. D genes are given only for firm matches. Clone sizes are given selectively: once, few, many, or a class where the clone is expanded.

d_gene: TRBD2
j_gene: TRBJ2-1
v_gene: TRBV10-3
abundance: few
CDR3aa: CAIAGGLEQFF
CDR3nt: TGTGCCATCGCGGGGGGCCTTGAGCAGTTCTTC

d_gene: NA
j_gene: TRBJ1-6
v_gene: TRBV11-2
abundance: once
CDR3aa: CASSLVTLHF
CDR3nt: TGTGCCAGCAGCTTGGTGACCCTCCACTTT

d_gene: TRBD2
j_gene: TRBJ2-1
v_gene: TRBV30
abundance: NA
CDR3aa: CAWGLAGEGGEQFF
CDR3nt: TGTGCCTGGGGACTAGCGGGAGAGGGAGGTGAGCAGTTCTTC

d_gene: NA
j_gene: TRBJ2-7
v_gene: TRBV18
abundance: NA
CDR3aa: CASSPSTAYEQYF
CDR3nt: TGTGCCAGCTCACCATCTACGGCCTACGAGCAGTACTTC

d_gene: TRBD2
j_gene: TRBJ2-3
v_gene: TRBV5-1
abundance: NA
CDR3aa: CASSATSGGTDTQYF
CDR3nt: TGCGCCAGCAGCGCGACTAGCGGGGGGACAGATACGCAGTATTTT

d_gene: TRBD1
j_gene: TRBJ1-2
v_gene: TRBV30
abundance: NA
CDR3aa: CAWIATGGSYGYTF
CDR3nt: TGTGCCTGGATCGCGACAGGGGGAAGCTATGGCTACACCTTC

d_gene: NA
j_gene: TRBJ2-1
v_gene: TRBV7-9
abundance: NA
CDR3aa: CASTKGSNEQFF
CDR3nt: TGTGCCAGCACCAAAGGGTCAAATGAGCAGTTCTTC

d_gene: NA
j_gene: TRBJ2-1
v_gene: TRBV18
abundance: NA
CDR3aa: CASSPPVGVHEQFF
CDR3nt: TGTGCCAGCTCACCACCGGTAGGGGTACATGAGCAGTTCTTC

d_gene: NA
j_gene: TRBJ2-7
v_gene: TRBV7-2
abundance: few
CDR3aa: CATKTSSGAYEQYF
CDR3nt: TGTGCCACCAAGACGTCAAGCGGAGCCTACGAGCAGTACTTC

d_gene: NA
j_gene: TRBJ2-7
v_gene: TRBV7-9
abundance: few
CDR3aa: CASSSYSGYHEQYF
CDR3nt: TGTGCCAGCAGCTCCTACTCGGGGTACCACGAGCAGTACTTC

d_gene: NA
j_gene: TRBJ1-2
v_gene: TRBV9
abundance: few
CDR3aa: CASSARTVLYGYTF
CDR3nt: TGTGCCAGCAGCGCCCGGACAGTCCTTTATGGCTACACCTTC

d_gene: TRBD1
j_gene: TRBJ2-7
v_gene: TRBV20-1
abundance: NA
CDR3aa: CSARGQGTGEQYF
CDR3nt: TGCAGTGCTAGAGGACAGGGGACTGGCGAGCAGTACTTC

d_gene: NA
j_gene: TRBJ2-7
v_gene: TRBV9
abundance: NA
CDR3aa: CASSPGGGSSYEQYF
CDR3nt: TGTGCCAGCAGCCCCGGGGGCGGATCCTCCTACGAGCAGTACTTC

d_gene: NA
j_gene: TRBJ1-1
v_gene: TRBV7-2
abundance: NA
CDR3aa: CASKTRKESTEAFF
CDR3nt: TGTGCCAGCAAGACCAGGAAGGAGAGCACTGAAGCTTTCTTT

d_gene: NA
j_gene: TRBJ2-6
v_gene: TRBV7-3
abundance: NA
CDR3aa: CASSLGWSGANVLTF
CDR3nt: TGTGCCAGCAGCTTAGGGTGGTCTGGGGCCAACGTCCTGACTTTC

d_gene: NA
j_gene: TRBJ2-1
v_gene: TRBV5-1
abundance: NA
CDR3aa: CASSLEPGGYNEQFF
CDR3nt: TGCGCCAGCAGCTTGGAGCCGGGCGGGTACAATGAGCAGTTCTTC

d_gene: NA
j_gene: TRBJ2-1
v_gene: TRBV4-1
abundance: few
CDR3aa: CASSQVHGGNEQFF
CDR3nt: TGCGCCAGCAGCCAAGTCCACGGCGGCAATGAGCAGTTCTTC

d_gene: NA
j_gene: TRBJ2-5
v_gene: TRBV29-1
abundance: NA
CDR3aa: CSVEEGGQETQYF
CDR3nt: TGCAGCGTTGAAGAGGGGGGCCAAGAGACCCAGTACTTC

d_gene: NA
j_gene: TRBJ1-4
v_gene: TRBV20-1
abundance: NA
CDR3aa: CSARDPVGGHEKLFF
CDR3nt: TGCAGTGCTAGAGACCCTGTCGGGGGCCATGAAAAACTGTTTTTT

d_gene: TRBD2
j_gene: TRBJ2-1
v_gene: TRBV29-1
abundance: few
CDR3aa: CSVYAGGGNEQFF
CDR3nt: TGCAGCGTCTATGCGGGGGGAGGTAATGAGCAGTTCTTC

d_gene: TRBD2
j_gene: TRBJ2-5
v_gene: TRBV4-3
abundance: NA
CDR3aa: CASSQDRLAAREQYF
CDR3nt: TGCGCCAGCAGCCAAGATCGGCTAGCGGCGAGAGAGCAGTACTTC

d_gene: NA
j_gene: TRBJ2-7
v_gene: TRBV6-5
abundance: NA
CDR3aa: CASRLTFGAYEQYF
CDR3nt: TGTGCCAGCAGGCTCACGTTTGGGGCCTACGAGCAGTACTTC

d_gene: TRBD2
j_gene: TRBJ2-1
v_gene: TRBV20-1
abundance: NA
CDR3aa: CSAHPRTSGRNEQFF
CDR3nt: TGCAGTGCTCACCCCAGGACTAGCGGGAGGAATGAGCAGTTCTTC

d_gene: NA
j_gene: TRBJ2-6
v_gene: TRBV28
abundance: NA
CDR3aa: CASRKSGGANVLTF
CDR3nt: TGTGCCAGCAGAAAGAGTGGGGGGGCCAACGTCCTGACTTTC

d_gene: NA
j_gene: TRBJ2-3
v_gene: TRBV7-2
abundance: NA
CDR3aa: CASSLGGYAADTQYF
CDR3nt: TGTGCCAGCAGCTTAGGGGGTTATGCAGCAGATACGCAGTATTTT

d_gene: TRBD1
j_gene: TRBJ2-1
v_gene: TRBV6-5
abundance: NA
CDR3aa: CAIRDRYNEQFF
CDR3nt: TGTGCCATAAGGGACAGGTACAATGAGCAGTTCTTC

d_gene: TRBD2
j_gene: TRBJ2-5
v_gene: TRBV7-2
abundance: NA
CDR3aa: CASSFQRGAQETQYF
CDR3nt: TGTGCCAGCAGCTTCCAGCGGGGGGCCCAAGAGACCCAGTACTTC

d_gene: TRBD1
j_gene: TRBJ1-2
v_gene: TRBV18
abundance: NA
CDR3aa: CASSPTPGQGPGYTF
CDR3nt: TGTGCCAGCTCACCAACTCCCGGACAGGGTCCTGGCTACACCTTC

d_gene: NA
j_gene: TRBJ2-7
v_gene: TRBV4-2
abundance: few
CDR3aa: CASMDGSSYEQYF
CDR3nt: TGTGCCAGCATGGACGGAAGCTCCTACGAGCAGTACTTC

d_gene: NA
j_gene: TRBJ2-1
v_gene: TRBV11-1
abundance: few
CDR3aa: CASSLASGLNSYNEQFF
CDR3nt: TGTGCCAGCAGCTTAGCATCGGGTCTGAACTCCTACAATGAGCAGTTCTTC

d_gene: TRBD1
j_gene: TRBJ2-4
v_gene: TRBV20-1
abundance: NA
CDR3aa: CSASGSQGVLAKNIQYF
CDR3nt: TGCAGTGCTAGTGGATCGCAGGGGGTTCTAGCCAAAAACATTCAGTACTTC

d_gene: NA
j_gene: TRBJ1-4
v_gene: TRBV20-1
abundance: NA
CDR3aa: CSARDTTNEKLFF
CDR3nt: TGCAGTGCTAGAGACACAACTAATGAAAAACTGTTTTTT

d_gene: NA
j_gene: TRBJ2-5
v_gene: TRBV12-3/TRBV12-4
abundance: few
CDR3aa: CASSLGSRGQETQYF
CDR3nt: TGTGCCAGCAGTTTGGGCTCGCGGGGACAAGAGACCCAGTACTTC

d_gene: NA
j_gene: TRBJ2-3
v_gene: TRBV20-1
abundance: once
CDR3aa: CSARDRERAWTDTQYF
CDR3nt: TGCAGTGCTAGAGATCGGGAGCGGGCATGGACAGATACGCAGTATTTT

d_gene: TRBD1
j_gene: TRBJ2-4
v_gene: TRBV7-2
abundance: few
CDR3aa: CASSTTGGKNIQYF
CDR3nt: TGTGCCAGCAGCACCACAGGGGGCAAAAACATTCAGTACTTC

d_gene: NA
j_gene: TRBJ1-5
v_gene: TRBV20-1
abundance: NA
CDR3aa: CSASPGGVDQPQHF
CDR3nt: TGCAGTGCTAGTCCAGGTGGGGTGGATCAGCCCCAGCATTTT

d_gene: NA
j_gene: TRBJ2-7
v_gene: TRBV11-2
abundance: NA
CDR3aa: CASRSVGRGKYEQYF
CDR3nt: TGTGCCAGCAGATCCGTAGGTCGCGGGAAATACGAGCAGTACTTC

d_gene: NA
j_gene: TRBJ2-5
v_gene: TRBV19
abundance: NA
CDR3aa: CASSTMDSTLSRQYF
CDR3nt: TGTGCCAGTAGTACTATGGACAGCACCCTTTCTAGGCAGTACTTC

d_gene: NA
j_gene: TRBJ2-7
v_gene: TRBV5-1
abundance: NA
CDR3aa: CASSLADGEVGEQYF
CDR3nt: TGCGCCAGCAGCTTGGCCGATGGAGAGGTTGGCGAGCAGTACTTC

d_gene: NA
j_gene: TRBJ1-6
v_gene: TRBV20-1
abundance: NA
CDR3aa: CSAYTRPNNNSPLHF
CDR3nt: TGCAGTGCTTACACACGACCGAACAATAATTCACCCCTCCACTTT

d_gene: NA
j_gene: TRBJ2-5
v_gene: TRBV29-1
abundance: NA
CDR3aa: CSAIGVYQETQYF
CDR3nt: TGCAGCGCCATTGGGGTCTACCAAGAGACCCAGTACTTC